By share, the clone carrying this T cell receptor (beta chain) ranks as medium-sized (0.01 to 0.1%). Its antigen remains unidentified. The sample originates from a study of metastatic and nonmetastatic thyroid tumors. Study-wide context: Where malignant and benign thyroid patients were concerned, repertoires were compared across blood and tumor or nodule tissue. Findings and limits, study-wide: As reported, TCR beta diversity in blood and tumor was significantly higher in malignant thyroid tumors than in benign nodules.

TCRdb redid the clone calls on the PCR reads using MiXCR. This table has about 5,200 clones, around 23% appearing once. Treatment of any kind had been given to no patient before thyroid surgery. Trimming left V 5 bases short and J 1 base short, with 11 bases between. Germline CDR1 and CDR2: SQVTM and ANQGSEA. CDR3 length equals 13 residues. This sequence originates from a female donor with papillary thyroid cancer or a benign thyroid nodule (not recorded which). Some clones in this sample may be carry-over from other donors' samples. This chain links TRBV29-1 with TRBJ1-1; D call uncertain. Specimen: adjacent normal tissue. CDR3: CSVIGQPNTEAFF. The CDR3 nucleotides read TGCAGCGTTATCGGGCAGCCGAACACTGAAGCTTTCTTT.